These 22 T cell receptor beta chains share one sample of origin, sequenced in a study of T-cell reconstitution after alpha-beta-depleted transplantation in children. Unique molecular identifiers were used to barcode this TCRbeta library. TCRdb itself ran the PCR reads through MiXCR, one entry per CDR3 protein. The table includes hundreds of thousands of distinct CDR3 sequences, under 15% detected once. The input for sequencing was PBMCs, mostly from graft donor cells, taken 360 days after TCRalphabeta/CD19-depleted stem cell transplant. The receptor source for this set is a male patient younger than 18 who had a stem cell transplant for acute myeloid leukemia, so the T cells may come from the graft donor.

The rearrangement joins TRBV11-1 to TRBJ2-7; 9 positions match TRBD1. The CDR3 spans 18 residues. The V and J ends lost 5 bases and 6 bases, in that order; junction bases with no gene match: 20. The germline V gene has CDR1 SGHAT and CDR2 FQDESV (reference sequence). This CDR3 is CASSRGTGNPLLSGEQYF. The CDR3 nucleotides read TGTGCCAGCAGCCGAGGGACAGGGAACCCACTTCTATCGGGCGAGCAGTACTTC.

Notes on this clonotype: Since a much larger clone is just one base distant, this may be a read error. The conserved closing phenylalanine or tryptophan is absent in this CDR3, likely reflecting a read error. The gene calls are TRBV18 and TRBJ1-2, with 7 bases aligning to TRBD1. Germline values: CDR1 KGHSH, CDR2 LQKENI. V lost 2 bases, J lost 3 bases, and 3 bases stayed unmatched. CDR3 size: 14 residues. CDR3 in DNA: TGTGCCAGCTCACCATGGGACAGCTACTATGGCTACACCTGC. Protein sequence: CASSPWDSYYGYTC.

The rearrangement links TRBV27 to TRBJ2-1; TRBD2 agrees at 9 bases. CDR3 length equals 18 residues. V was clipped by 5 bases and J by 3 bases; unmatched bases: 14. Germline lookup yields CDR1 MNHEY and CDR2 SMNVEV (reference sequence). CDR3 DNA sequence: TGTGCCAGCAGTCCGACACATATAGCGGGAGTAGGCTACAATGAGCAGTTCTTC. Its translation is CASSPTHIAGVGYNEQFF.

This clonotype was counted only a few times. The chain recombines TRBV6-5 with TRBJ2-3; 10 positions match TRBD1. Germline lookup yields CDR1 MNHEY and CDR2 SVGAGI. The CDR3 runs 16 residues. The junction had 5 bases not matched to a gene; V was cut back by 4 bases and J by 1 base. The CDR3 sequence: CASSFLTGGGTDTQYF. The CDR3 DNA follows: TGTGCCAGCAGTTTCTTGACAGGGGGCGGCACAGATACGCAGTATTTT.

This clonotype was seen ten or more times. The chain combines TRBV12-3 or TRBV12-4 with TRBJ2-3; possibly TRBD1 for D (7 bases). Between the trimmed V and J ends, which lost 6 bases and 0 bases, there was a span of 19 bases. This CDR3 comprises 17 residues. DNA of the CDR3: TGTGCCAGCAGGGGCCCCAGGGGGGAAGTCAGCACAGATACGCAGTATTTT. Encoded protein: CASRGPRGEVSTDTQYF.

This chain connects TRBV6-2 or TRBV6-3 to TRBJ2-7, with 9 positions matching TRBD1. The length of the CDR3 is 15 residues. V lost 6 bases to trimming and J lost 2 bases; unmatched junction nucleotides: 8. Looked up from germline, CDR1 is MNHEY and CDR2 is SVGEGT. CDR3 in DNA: TGTGCCAGCAGCGGCAGGACAGGGGTCCCCTACGAGCAGTACTTC. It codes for CASSGRTGVPYEQYF.

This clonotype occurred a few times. CDR3 region: CASSLWGSGAGNTIYF. The CDR3 DNA follows: TGTGCCAGCAGTTTGTGGGGAAGTGGGGCTGGAAACACCATATATTTT. The rearrangement joins TRBV28 to TRBJ1-3, with D unclear. CDR3 length: 16 residues. Trimming left V 3 bases short and J 2 bases short, with 14 bases between. Germline V lookup: CDR1 MDHEN, CDR2 SYDVKM.

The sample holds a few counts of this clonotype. In DNA, the CDR3 is TGCGCCAGCAGCTCGGTAGCGGGAGGAGCCGGGGAGCTGTTTTTT. It codes for CASSSVAGGAGELFF. The gene calls are TRBV5-1 and TRBJ2-2; the match to TRBD2 covers 10 bases. This CDR3 has 15 amino acids. J was trimmed by 6 bases and V by 3 bases; bases with no gene match: 5. Per germline, CDR1 SGHRS and CDR2 YFSETQ.

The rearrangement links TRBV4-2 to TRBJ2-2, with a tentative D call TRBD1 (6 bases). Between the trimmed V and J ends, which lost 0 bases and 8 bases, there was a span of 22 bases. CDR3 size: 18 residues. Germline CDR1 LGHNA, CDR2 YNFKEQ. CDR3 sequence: CASSQDSLVGRGGGELFF. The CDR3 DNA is TGTGCCAGCAGCCAAGATAGTTTAGTTGGCAGGGGTGGGGGGGAGCTGTTTTTT.

CDR3 DNA sequence: TGCGCCAGCAGCCAAGAACCCCAAGCCGGGGAGCTGTTTTTT. Translation: CASSQEPQAGELFF. V is TRBV4-3 and J is TRBJ2-2; D ambiguous. The CDR3 sequence is 14 residues long. Between the trimmed V and J ends, which lost 0 bases and 6 bases, there was a span of 8 bases. Looked up from germline, CDR1 is LGHNA and CDR2 is YSLEER.

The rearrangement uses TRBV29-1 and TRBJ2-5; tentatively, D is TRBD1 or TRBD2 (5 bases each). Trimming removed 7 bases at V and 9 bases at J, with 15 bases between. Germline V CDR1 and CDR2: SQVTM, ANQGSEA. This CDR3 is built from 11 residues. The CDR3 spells CSGGTLGAQYF. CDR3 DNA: TGCAGCGGGGGGACCCTAGGGGCCCAGTACTTC.

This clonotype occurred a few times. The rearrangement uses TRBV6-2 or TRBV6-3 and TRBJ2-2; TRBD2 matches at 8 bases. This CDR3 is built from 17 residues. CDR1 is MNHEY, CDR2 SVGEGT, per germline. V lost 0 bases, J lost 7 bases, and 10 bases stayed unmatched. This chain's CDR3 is CASSYSPAGEGGGELFF. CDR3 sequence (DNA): TGTGCCAGCAGTTACTCCCCAGCGGGAGAAGGAGGCGGGGAGCTGTTTTTT.

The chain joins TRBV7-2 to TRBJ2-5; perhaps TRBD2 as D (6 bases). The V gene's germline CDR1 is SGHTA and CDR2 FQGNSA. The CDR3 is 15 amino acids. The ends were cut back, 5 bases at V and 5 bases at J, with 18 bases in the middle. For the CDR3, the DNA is TGTGCCAGCAGCATACCGGGCCCTGGGGGGGAGACCCAGTACTTC. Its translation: CASSIPGPGGETQYF. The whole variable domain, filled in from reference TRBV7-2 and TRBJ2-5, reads GAGVSQSPSNKVTEKGKDVELRCDPISGHTALYWYRQSLGQGLEFLIYFQGNSAPDKSGLPSDRFSAERTGGSVSTLTIQRTQQEDSAVYLCASSIPGPGGETQYFGPGTRLLVL.

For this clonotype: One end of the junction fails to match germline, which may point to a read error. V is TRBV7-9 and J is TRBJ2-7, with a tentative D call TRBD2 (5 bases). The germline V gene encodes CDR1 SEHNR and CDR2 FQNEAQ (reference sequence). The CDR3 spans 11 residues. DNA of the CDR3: TGTGCCACCAGCGGACCCTACGAGCAGTACTTC. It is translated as CATSGPYEQYF.

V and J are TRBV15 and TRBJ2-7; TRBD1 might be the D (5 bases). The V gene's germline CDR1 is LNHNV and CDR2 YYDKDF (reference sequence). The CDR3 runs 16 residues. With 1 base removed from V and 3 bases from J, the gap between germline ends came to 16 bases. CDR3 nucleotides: TGTGCCACCAGCAGAGGGACCCAAGGGGCCCTCTACGAGCAGTACTTC. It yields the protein CATSRGTQGALYEQYF.

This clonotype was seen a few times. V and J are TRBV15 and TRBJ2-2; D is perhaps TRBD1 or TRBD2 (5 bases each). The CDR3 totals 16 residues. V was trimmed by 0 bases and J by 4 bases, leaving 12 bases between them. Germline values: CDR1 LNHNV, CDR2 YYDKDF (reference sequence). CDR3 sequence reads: CATSRDRGTVTGELFF. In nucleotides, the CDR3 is TGTGCCACCAGCAGAGATCGGGGCACAGTCACCGGGGAGCTGTTTTTT.

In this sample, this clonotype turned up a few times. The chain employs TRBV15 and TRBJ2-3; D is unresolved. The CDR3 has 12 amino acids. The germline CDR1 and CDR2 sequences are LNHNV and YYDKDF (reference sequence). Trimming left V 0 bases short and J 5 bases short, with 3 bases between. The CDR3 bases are TGTGCCACCAGCAGAGAAGGAGATACGCAGTATTTT. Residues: CATSREGDTQYF.

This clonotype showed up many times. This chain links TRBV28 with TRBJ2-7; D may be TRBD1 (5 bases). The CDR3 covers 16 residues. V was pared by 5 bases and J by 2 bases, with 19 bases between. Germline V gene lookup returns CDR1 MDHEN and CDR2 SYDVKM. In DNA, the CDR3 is TGTGCCAGCAGTCCCTTGGCCCCTTCAGGGCCCTACGAGCAGTACTTC. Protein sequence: CASSPLAPSGPYEQYF.

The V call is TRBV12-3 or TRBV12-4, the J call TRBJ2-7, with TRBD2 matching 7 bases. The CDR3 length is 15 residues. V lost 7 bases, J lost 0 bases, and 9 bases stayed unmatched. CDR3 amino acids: CASTPVGGSSYEQYF. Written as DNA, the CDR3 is TGTGCCAGCACCCCCGTCGGCGGGAGCTCCTACGAGCAGTACTTC.

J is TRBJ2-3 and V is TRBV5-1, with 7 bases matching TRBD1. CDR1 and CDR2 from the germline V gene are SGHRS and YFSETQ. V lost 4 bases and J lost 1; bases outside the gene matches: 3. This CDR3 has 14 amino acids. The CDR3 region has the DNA TGCGCCAGCAGCCAGGGACAGCGCACAGATACGCAGTATTTT. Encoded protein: CASSQGQRTDTQYF.

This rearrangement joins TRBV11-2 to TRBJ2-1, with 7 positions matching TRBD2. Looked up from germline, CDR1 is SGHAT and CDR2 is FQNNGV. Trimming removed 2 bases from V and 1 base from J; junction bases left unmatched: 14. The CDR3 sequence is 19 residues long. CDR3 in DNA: TGTGCCAGCAGCTTATTCATGGGGGGGAGGACTAGTTCCTACAATGAGCAGTTCTTC. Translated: CASSLFMGGRTSSYNEQFF.

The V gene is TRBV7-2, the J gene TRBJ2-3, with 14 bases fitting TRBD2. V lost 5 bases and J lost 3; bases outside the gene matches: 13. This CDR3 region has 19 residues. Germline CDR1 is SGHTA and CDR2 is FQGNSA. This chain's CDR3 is CASSPGGLAGVSGTDTQYF. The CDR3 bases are TGTGCCAGCAGCCCAGGGGGACTAGCGGGAGTCTCGGGGACAGATACGCAGTATTTT.